This T cell receptor delta chain was recovered during a study of gamma-delta T cells after stem cell transplantation. Germline V gene data show CDR1 as GEAIGNYY and CDR2 as EKD. The CDR3 has 19 amino acids. TCRdb fed the RT-PCR reads to CATT. The sample carries 15,000 to 17,000 delta-chain clones, approximately 8.5% recorded once. In its sample, this clone was seen a few times. The protein held in TCRdb is that of a much larger clone and does not match this DNA's translation at residue 3, likely because of a read error; the protein shown is translated from the DNA. Sequenced sample: gamma-delta T cells. V is TRDV2 and J is TRDJ3; 11 bases align to TRDD3. The sequence was collected from a human donor. It is not recorded whose cells these are; they may come from a transplant donor. The CDR3 DNA reads as TGTGCCCGTGACACCGGTTTGGGGGATACGTCCTGGGACACCCGACAGATGTTTTTC. Translated: CARDTGLGDTSWDTRQMFF.